Listed below are T cell receptor beta chains from one sample, sequenced in a study of blood T cell repertoires in COVID-19. The data were produced by immunoSEQ multiplex PCR, yet TCRdb's version contains in-frame clones alone and is incomplete. The table includes about 150,000 clones, around 80% detected once. Specimen: peripheral blood. Source of these receptors: a woman between 50 and 59 years old with acute or convalescent COVID-19. Each CDR3 is given with its conserved first and last residue. The D gene is left open where the match is weak. Some rows mark clone size as missing; the rest say once, few, many or name a class of expanded clone.

J: TRBJ1-2
V: TRBV4-3
size: .
D: TRBD1
DNA: TGCGCCAGCAGCCGCGGGGACAGCGACTATGGCTACACCTTC
CDR3: CASSRGDSDYGYTF

J: TRBJ1-2
V: TRBV20-1
size: few
D: TRBD1
DNA: TGCAGTGCTAGTACAGGGGCCTATGGCTACACCTTC
CDR3: CSASTGAYGYTF

J: TRBJ1-2
V: TRBV27
size: .
D: .
DNA: TGTGCCAGACCCGGGGTCAGTGGCTACACCTTC
CDR3: CARPGVSGYTF

J: TRBJ2-1
V: TRBV19
size: .
D: TRBD2
DNA: TGTGCCAGTAGTTCCCGACTAGCGCCCTACAATGAGCAGTTCTTC
CDR3: CASSSRLAPYNEQFF

J: TRBJ1-3
V: TRBV4-2
size: .
D: .
DNA: TGTGCCAGCAGCCCCGGGGAGGCAGCCTCTGGAAACACCATATATTTT
CDR3: CASSPGEAASGNTIYF

J: TRBJ2-3
V: TRBV10-3
size: .
D: TRBD2
DNA: TGTGCCATAAACCAAAAGGGACTAGCGGGGCCCGGCACAGATACGCAGTATTTT
CDR3: CAINQKGLAGPGTDTQYF

J: TRBJ2-1
V: TRBV4-1
size: .
D: TRBD2
DNA: TGCGCCAGCAGCTACCCATCAGGAGGACTAGCGCTTATCAATGAGCAGTTCTTC
CDR3: CASSYPSGGLALINEQFF

J: TRBJ2-7
V: TRBV9
size: once
D: TRBD1
DNA: TGTGCCAGCAGCGTGGTACACAGGGGCGAGCAGTACTTC
CDR3: CASSVVHRGEQYF

J: TRBJ2-7
V: TRBV18
size: .
D: .
DNA: TGTGCCAGCTCAGGACAGTCGGGGGGCTCCTACGAGCAGTACTTC
CDR3: CASSGQSGGSYEQYF

J: TRBJ1-3
V: TRBV14
size: .
D: .
DNA: TGTGCCAGCAGCCGGCACTCTGGAAACACCATATATTTT
CDR3: CASSRHSGNTIYF

J: TRBJ1-1
V: TRBV3-1/TRBV3-2
size: .
D: TRBD1
DNA: TGTGCCAGCAGCCCCCGGACAGGGGGCATTGAAGCTTTCTTT
CDR3: CASSPRTGGIEAFF

J: TRBJ1-6
V: TRBV7-8
size: .
D: .
DNA: TGTGCCAGCAGCGTAGGCTCCGGGTATAATTCACCCCTCCACTTT
CDR3: CASSVGSGYNSPLHF

J: TRBJ1-2
V: TRBV3-1/TRBV3-2
size: .
D: TRBD1
DNA: TGTGCCAGCAGCGCGGGACAGGACTATGGCTACACCTTC
CDR3: CASSAGQDYGYTF

J: TRBJ1-1
V: TRBV19
size: .
D: TRBD1
DNA: TGTGCCAGTAGGATAACAGGGGGCAGGAGCACTGAAGCTTTCTTT
CDR3: CASRITGGRSTEAFF

J: TRBJ2-5
V: TRBV3-1/TRBV3-2
size: .
D: .
DNA: TGTGCCAGCAGCCTCTCGTCCAGGGGAGAGACCCAGTACTTC
CDR3: CASSLSSRGETQYF

J: TRBJ2-1
V: TRBV4-1
size: .
D: TRBD2
DNA: TGCGCCAGCAGTACGGGGGGGAGCTCCTACAATGAGCAGTTCTTC
CDR3: CASSTGGSSYNEQFF

J: TRBJ1-2
V: TRBV3-1/TRBV3-2
size: .
D: .
DNA: TGTGCCAGCAGCCCGGGGAGGTTAGTTGTTGGCTACACCTTC
CDR3: CASSPGRLVVGYTF

J: TRBJ2-3
V: TRBV9
size: .
D: TRBD2
DNA: TGTGCCAGCAGCGAAGCGGCCCTAGCGGGGAACACAGATACGCAGTATTTT
CDR3: CASSEAALAGNTDTQYF

J: TRBJ1-5
V: TRBV19
size: .
D: TRBD1
DNA: TGTGCCAGTAGTACAGGACAGGGGTTGACCCAGCCCCAGCATTTT
CDR3: CASSTGQGLTQPQHF

J: TRBJ2-5
V: TRBV18
size: .
D: TRBD2
DNA: TGTGCCAGCTCACCACGGACTAGCGGGGCCCAAGAGACCCAGTACTTC
CDR3: CASSPRTSGAQETQYF

J: TRBJ1-1
V: TRBV7-3
size: .
D: TRBD1
DNA: TGTGCCAGCAGCTTAAAGGGGGCCGGGGACACTGAAGCTTTCTTT
CDR3: CASSLKGAGDTEAFF

J: TRBJ2-3
V: TRBV7-9
size: once
D: TRBD2
DNA: TGTGCCAGCAGCTTAGAGTCCCGGACTAGCGGGGGGGGCCGGGATACGCAGTATTTT
CDR3: CASSLESRTSGGGRDTQYF

J: TRBJ2-2
V: TRBV27
size: .
D: .
DNA: TGTGCCAGCAGTCCTTCTTACAGGAACACCGGGGAGCTGTTTTTT
CDR3: CASSPSYRNTGELFF

J: TRBJ2-5
V: TRBV29-1
size: once
D: .
DNA: TGCAGCGCCCCCGCACAGGGAGCGGAAGAGACCCAGTACTTC
CDR3: CSAPAQGAEETQYF

J: TRBJ2-7
V: TRBV6-5
size: .
D: TRBD2
DNA: TGTGCCACCCTCAACCGACTAGCGGGGGCGGGAGAGCAGTACTTC
CDR3: CATLNRLAGAGEQYF

J: TRBJ1-2
V: TRBV3-1/TRBV3-2
size: .
D: .
DNA: TGTGCCAGCAGCCCGGGGGGCAGGGATGGCTACACCTTC
CDR3: CASSPGGRDGYTF

J: TRBJ1-2
V: TRBV5-1
size: .
D: .
DNA: TGCGCCAGCAGCTTGGAGCCGGACACCTATGGCTACACCTTC
CDR3: CASSLEPDTYGYTF

J: TRBJ2-1
V: TRBV18
size: .
D: .
DNA: TGTGCCAGCTCACCACCTTCGGGGTATGACTCCTACAATGAGCAGTTCTTC
CDR3: CASSPPSGYDSYNEQFF

J: TRBJ1-1
V: TRBV6-6
size: few
D: .
DNA: TGTGCCAGCAGTTACGCAGAAACGAACACTGAAGCTTTCTTT
CDR3: CASSYAETNTEAFF

J: TRBJ2-2
V: TRBV6-2/TRBV6-3
size: .
D: TRBD2
DNA: TGTGCCAGCAGTTACCCCAAACTAGCGGGGCTTCCAGGGGAGCTGTTTTTT
CDR3: CASSYPKLAGLPGELFF

J: TRBJ1-5
V: TRBV2
size: .
D: .
DNA: TGTGCCAGCACCGACCAGGGGAGCAATCAGCCCCAGCATTTT
CDR3: CASTDQGSNQPQHF

J: TRBJ2-2
V: TRBV5-1
size: .
D: TRBD2
DNA: TGCGCCAGCAGCCGGGACGGGGGGAACCCCGGGGAGCTGTTTTTT
CDR3: CASSRDGGNPGELFF

J: TRBJ1-2
V: TRBV6-5
size: .
D: TRBD1
DNA: TGTGCCAGCAGTTACTCCGCAGGGGGAAACTATGGCTACACCTTC
CDR3: CASSYSAGGNYGYTF

J: TRBJ1-4
V: TRBV4-2
size: .
D: TRBD1
DNA: TGTGCCAGCAGCCAATCTGACAGGGGATTTGGTAATGAAAAACTGTTTTTT
CDR3: CASSQSDRGFGNEKLFF

J: TRBJ1-4
V: TRBV15
size: once
D: TRBD1
DNA: TGTGCCACCAGCGAGGACGTACCTGGCAGGGGGAATGAAAAACTGTTTTTT
CDR3: CATSEDVPGRGNEKLFF

J: TRBJ2-7
V: TRBV7-2
size: .
D: TRBD2
DNA: TGTGCCAGCAGCTTAGCGCGACGGGGGGACTACGAGCAGTACTTC
CDR3: CASSLARRGDYEQYF

J: TRBJ2-2
V: TRBV11-2
size: .
D: .
DNA: TGTGCCAGCAGCTTAGGAGTGGGGCCCGGGGAGCTGTTTTTT
CDR3: CASSLGVGPGELFF

J: TRBJ2-7
V: TRBV6-2/TRBV6-3
size: once
D: TRBD1
DNA: TGTGCCAGCAGCCCCGGGACAGGGAACTACGAGCAGTACTTC
CDR3: CASSPGTGNYEQYF

J: TRBJ1-1
V: TRBV2
size: .
D: TRBD1
DNA: TGTGCCAGCGATGGGACAGGGGTTACTGAAGCTTTCTTT
CDR3: CASDGTGVTEAFF

J: TRBJ2-5
V: TRBV15
size: .
D: .
DNA: TGTGCCACCAGTAGGGGGACCCACCAAGAGACCCAGTACTTC
CDR3: CATSRGTHQETQYF

J: TRBJ1-1
V: TRBV6-4
size: .
D: TRBD1
DNA: TGTGCCAGCAGTGTTGCACAGGGGACTGAAGCTTTCTTT
CDR3: CASSVAQGTEAFF